These 17 T cell receptor beta chains were all obtained from the same sample, sequenced in a study of blood T cells in healthy people across ages. A second PCR, run for about 7 to 11 cycles, used a sample-barcoded 5' primer plus a J-beta primer mix. MiXCR was run by TCRdb on the 5' RACE reads, yielding one entry per CDR3 protein. Of about 1.7 million distinct CDR3 sequences in the sample, under 30% are singletons; the top ten hold around 7.7%. Sequencing input: blood. These receptors were taken from a woman in her 30s in good health.

The table lists this clonotype with a few counts. The chain is built from TRBV12-3 or TRBV12-4 and TRBJ2-1; D tentatively reads TRBD1 or TRBD2 (5 bases each). V lost 3 bases, J lost 15 bases, and 15 bases lay in between. This CDR3 contains 12 residues. This CDR3 reads CASSLSGGWGFF. The DNA of the CDR3 is TGTGCCAGCAGTTTGAGTGGGGGTTGGGGGTTCTTC.

This clonotype has a handful of counts. The gene calls are TRBV7-2 and TRBJ1-5; D might be TRBD1 (6 bases). Germline CDR1 SGHTA, CDR2 FQGNSA. The CDR3 covers 20 residues. V was trimmed by 5 bases and J by 4 bases, leaving 30 bases between them. CDR3 nucleotides: TGTGCCAGCAGCGGAGCGCAAGGGTGGACAGCCCCTCGCGGGAATCAGCCCCAGCATTTT. Translating it yields CASSGAQGWTAPRGNQPQHF.

This chain uses TRBV29-1 with TRBJ2-5; 10 nucleotides align to TRBD1. The germline gives CDR1 SQVTM, CDR2 ANQGSEA. V was clipped by 4 bases and J by 5 bases; unmatched bases: 7. The CDR3 is made up of 14 amino acids. The DNA for the CDR3 is TGCAGCGTTGCGACGACAGGGGGCGCGGAGACCCAGTACTTC. Residues: CSVATTGGAETQYF.

The V call is TRBV4-2, the J call TRBJ1-2; possible D gene TRBD1, 5 bases. The CDR3 totals 15 residues. V lost 0 bases, J lost 2 bases, and 10 bases lay in between. CDR1 is LGHNA and CDR2 is YNFKEQ in the germline V gene. DNA of the CDR3: TGTGCCAGCAGCCAAGAGGACGGGGACAACTATGGCTACACCTTC. Translating it yields CASSQEDGDNYGYTF.

The chain links TRBV12-5 to TRBJ2-1; D gene uncertain. The CDR3 covers 11 residues. The V and J ends lost 11 bases and 8 bases respectively, with 13 bases between them. Looked up from germline, CDR1 is LGHNT and CDR2 is FRNRAP. The CDR3 region is CAGSGRDEQFF. The CDR3 bases are TGTGCTGGATCAGGACGGGATGAGCAGTTCTTC. Together with reference TRBV12-5 and TRBJ2-1, the CDR3 gives the full variable domain: DARVTQTPRHKVTEMGQEVTMRCQPILGHNTVFWYRQTMMQGLELLAYFRNRAPLDDSGMPKDRFSAEMPDATLATLKIQPSEPRDSAVYFCAGSGRDEQFFGPGTRLTVL.

This clonotype was found a few times. The chain combines TRBV4-2 with TRBJ2-6; D may be TRBD2 (6 bases). This CDR3 region has 17 residues. Trimming took off 0 bases at V and 9 bases at J, with 18 bases between the two ends. Germline values: CDR1 LGHNA, CDR2 YNFKEQ. CDR3 loop: CASSQDGLGGTNNVLTF. The CDR3 coding sequence is TGTGCCAGCAGCCAAGACGGGCTTGGGGGGACCAACAACGTCCTGACTTTC.

With respect to this clonotype: Given a much more abundant clone one base away, this may be a read error. The chain carries TRBV20-1 and TRBJ2-4, with D possibly being TRBD1 (5 bases). The J call may be wrong; the DNA end is better matched by TRBJ2-7. The CDR3 extends over 13 amino acids. Germline V lookup: CDR1 DFQATT, CDR2 SNEGSKA (reference sequence). The CDR3 sequence is CSAKDRECYEQYF. In DNA form, the CDR3 reads TGCAGTGCCAAAGACAGAGAATGCTACGAGCAGTACTTC.

V and J are TRBV20-1 and TRBJ2-3, with a tentative D call TRBD1 (6 bases). V lost 6 bases and J lost 1, with 20 bases in between. Per germline, CDR1 DFQATT and CDR2 SNEGSKA (reference sequence). The CDR3 contains 16 residues. The CDR3 sequence: CSALRMGAGGTDTQYF. CDR3 in DNA: TGCAGTGCCCTACGGATGGGGGCAGGGGGCACAGATACGCAGTATTTT.

The table lists this clonotype with a few counts. The chain employs TRBV5-1 and TRBJ2-3, with D possibly TRBD2 on 6 matching bases. V was shortened by 4 bases and J by 6 bases, with 15 bases between the two germline ends. This CDR3 is 14 amino acids long. Per germline, CDR1 SGHRS and CDR2 YFSETQ. CDR3 coding DNA: TGCGCCAGCAGCCCGGGACTGTCGGTGGATACGCAGTATTTT. Translation: CASSPGLSVDTQYF.

The chain employs TRBV12-3 or TRBV12-4 and TRBJ1-1; no reliable D call. Trimming stripped 2 bases from V and 6 bases from J, with 7 bases between. The CDR3 sequence is 12 residues long. The CDR3 loop reads CASSLPSAEAFF. The CDR3 nucleotides read TGTGCCAGCAGTTTACCGAGCGCTGAAGCTTTCTTT.

The V gene is TRBV12-3 or TRBV12-4, the J gene TRBJ1-2; TRBD1 is a possible D gene (5 bases). The CDR3 is made up of 14 amino acids. V was cut by 9 bases and J by 5 bases, with 19 bases left in between. The CDR3 sequence is CASLPSGTAYGYTF. The CDR3 DNA is TGTGCCAGTCTACCCTCCGGGACGGCTTATGGCTACACCTTC.

This clonotype has a handful of counts. This chain uses TRBV5-1 with TRBJ2-7; D is possibly TRBD2 (6 bases). The germline V gene encodes CDR1 SGHRS and CDR2 YFSETQ. V was pared by 4 bases and J by 3 bases, with 17 bases between. The CDR3 has 15 amino acids. DNA of the CDR3: TGCGCCAGCAGCCCACAATCGGGGACTTACTACGAGCAGTACTTC. This gives the protein CASSPQSGTYYEQYF.

The sample holds a few counts of this clonotype. This chain uses TRBV29-1 with TRBJ2-2; D uncertain. The CDR3 contains 13 residues. Looked up from germline, CDR1 is SQVTM and CDR2 is ANQGSEA. The V and J ends lost 0 bases and 4 bases respectively, with 6 bases between them. The CDR3 nucleotides are TGCAGCGTTGAAGATATCGGCACCGGGGAGCTGTTTTTT. Translated, it gives CSVEDIGTGELFF.

About this clonotype: The germline gene is not matched at one end of the junction; a read error may be the cause. This chain uses TRBV12-3 or TRBV12-4 with TRBJ1-2, with 9 bases fitting TRBD1. The CDR3 is 12 amino acids. The CDR3 is CAGSFGTGGYTF. The CDR3 nucleotides read TGTGCCGGCAGTTTCGGGACAGGGGGCTACACCTTC.

This clonotype was recorded many times. This chain uses TRBV7-9 with TRBJ2-5; 7 bases are shared with TRBD1. The trim removed 5 bases at V and 7 bases at J, leaving 7 bases unmatched. From germline, CDR1 is SEHNR and CDR2 FQNEAQ (reference sequence). The CDR3 covers 13 residues. CDR3 sequence (DNA): TGTGCCAGCAGCGGCGGACAGGTGGGGACCCAGTACTTC. The encoded protein is CASSGGQVGTQYF. Supplemented by reference TRBV7-9 and TRBJ2-5, the full variable domain reads DTGVSQNPRHKITKRGQNVTFRCDPISEHNRLYWYRQTLGQGPEFLTYFQNEAQLEKSRLLSDRFSAERPKGSFSTLEIQRTEQGDSAMYLCASSGGQVGTQYFGPGTRLLVL.

This clonotype came up a few times. The CDR3 sequence is CASRWDLQETQYF. The DNA of the CDR3 is TGTGCCAGCAGGTGGGACCTTCAAGAGACCCAGTACTTC. The rearrangement uses TRBV12-3 or TRBV12-4 and TRBJ2-5; D tentatively reads TRBD1 or TRBD2 (5 bases each). The V gene lost 6 bases and the J gene lost 2 bases, with 10 bases spanning the gap. This CDR3 is built from 13 residues.

This clonotype has just a few counts. The chain links TRBV12-3 or TRBV12-4 to TRBJ1-1; the D is unclear. Trimming removed 6 bases from V and 0 bases from J, with 17 bases in between. The CDR3 extends over 16 amino acids. The CDR3: CASSHPPETLNTEAFF. In DNA form, the CDR3 reads TGTGCCAGCAGCCATCCCCCCGAGACATTGAACACTGAAGCTTTCTTT.